This T cell receptor beta chain was recorded in a study of vaccination effects on CD4 cells after COVID-19. Overall study: Post-vaccine sample collection fell at a median of 72 days after the second dose. Culturing of a few million PBMC per well took place with roughly 10 IU/ml IL-2 and 9 to 10 ug/ml peptides.

Regarding this clone: The target antigen is unknown.

CD4+ T cell isolation took place after less than 13 days of culture. The vaccine given was either BNT162b2 or mRNA-1273, in two doses. Germline values: CDR1 GTSNPN, CDR2 SVGIG (reference sequence). V was shortened by 3 bases and J by 7 bases, with 15 bases between the two germline ends. The CDR3 consists of 13 residues. Profiling relied on immunoSEQ multiplex PCR, and the TCRdb table lists in-frame clones only, not all of them. The sample contains around 66,000 clones, about 74% of which appear only once. This clonotype was obtained from a human donor who received a COVID-19 vaccine. The chain is built from TRBV30 and TRBJ1-2; D is undetermined. Sample: CD4+ T cells from PBMCs cultured without peptide, taken after COVID-19 vaccination. CDR3 nucleotide sequence: TGTGCCTGGAGCCCTGATGCCGTTTCTGGCTACACCTTC. It specifies CAWSPDAVSGYTF. Supplemented by reference TRBV30 and TRBJ1-2, the full variable domain reads SQTIHQWPATLVQPVGSPLSLECTVEGTSNPNLYWYRQAAGRGLQLLFYSVGIGQISSEVPQNLSASRPQDRQFILSSKKLLLSDSGFYLCAWSPDAVSGYTFGSGTRLTVV.